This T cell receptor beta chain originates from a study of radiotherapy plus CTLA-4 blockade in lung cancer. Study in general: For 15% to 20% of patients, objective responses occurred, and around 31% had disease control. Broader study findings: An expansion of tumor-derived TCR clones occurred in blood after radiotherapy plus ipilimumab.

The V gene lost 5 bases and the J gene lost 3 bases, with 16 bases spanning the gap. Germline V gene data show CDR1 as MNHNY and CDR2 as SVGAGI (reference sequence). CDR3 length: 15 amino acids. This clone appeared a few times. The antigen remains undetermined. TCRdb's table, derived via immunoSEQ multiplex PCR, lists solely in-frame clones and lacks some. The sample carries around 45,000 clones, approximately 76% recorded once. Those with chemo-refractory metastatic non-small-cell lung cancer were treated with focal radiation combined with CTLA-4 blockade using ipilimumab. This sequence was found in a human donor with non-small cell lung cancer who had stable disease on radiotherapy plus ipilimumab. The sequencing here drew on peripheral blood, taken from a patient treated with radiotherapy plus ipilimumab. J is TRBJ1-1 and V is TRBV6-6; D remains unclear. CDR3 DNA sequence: TGTGCCAGCAGTGACCCCATTGGGGAGGACACTGAAGCTTTCTTT. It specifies CASSDPIGEDTEAFF.